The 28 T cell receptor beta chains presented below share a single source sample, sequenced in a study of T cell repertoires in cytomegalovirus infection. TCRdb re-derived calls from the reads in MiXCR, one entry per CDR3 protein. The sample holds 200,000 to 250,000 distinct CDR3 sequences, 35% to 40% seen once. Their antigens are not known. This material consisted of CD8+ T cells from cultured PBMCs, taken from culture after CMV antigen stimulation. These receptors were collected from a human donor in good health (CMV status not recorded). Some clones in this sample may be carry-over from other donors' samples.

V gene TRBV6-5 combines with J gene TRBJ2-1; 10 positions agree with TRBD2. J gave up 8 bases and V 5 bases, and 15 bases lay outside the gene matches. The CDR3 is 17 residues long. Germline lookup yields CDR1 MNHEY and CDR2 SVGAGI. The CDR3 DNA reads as TGTGCCAGCAGTGTCCATCCTAAGCGGGGGGGTCGGGATGAGCAGTTCTTC. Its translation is CASSVHPKRGGRDEQFF.

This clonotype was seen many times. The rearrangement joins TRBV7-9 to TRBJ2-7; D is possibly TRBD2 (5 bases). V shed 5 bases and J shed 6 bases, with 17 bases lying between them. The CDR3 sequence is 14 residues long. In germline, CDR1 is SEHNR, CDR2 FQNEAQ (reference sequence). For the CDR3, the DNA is TGTGCCAGCAGCCCCCCGGACTGGCCCTCCGAGCAGTACTTC. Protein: CASSPPDWPSEQYF.

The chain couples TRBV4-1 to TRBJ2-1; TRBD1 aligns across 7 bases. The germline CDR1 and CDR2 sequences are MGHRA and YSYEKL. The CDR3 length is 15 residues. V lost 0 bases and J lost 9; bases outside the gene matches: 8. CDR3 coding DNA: TGCGCCAGCAGCCAAGATTCGACAGGGTCGATTGAGCAGTTCTTC. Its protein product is CASSQDSTGSIEQFF.

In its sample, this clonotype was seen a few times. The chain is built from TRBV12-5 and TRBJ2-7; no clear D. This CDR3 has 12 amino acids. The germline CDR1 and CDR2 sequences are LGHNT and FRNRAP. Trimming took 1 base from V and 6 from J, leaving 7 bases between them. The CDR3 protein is CASGLGRSEQYF. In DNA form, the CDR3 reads TGTGCTAGTGGTTTGGGGCGATCCGAGCAGTACTTC.

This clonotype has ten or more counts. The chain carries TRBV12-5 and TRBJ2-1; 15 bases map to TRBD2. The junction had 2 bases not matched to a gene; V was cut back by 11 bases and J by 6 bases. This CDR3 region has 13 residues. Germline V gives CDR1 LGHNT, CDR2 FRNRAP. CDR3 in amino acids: CAGGLAGGNEQFF. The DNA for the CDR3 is TGTGCTGGGGGACTAGCGGGGGGCAATGAGCAGTTCTTC.

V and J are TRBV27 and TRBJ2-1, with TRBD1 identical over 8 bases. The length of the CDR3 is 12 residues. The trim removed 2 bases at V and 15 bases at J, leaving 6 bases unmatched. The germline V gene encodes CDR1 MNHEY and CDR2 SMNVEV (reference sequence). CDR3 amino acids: CASSLPDRVRFF. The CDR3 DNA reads TGTGCCAGCAGTTTACCGGACAGGGTCCGGTTCTTC.

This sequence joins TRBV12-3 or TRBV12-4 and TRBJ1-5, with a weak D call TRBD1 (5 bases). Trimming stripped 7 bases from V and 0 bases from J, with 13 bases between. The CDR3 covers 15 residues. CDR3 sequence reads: CASTLGQSSNQPQHF. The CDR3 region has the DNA TGTGCCAGCACCTTGGGGCAGAGTAGCAATCAGCCCCAGCATTTT.

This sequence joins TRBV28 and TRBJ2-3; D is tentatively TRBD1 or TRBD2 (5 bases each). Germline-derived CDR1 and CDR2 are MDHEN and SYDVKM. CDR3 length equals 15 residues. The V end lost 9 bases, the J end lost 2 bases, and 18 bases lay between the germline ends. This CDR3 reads CASTEGSSYTDTQYF. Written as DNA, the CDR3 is TGTGCCAGTACCGAGGGGTCCAGTTACACAGATACGCAGTATTTT.

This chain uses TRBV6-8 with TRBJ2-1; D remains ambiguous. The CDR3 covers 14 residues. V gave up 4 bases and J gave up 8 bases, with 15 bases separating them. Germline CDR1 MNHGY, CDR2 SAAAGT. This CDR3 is CASSFPPPHHEQFF. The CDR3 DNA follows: TGTGCCAGCAGTTTTCCCCCTCCTCACCATGAGCAGTTCTTC.

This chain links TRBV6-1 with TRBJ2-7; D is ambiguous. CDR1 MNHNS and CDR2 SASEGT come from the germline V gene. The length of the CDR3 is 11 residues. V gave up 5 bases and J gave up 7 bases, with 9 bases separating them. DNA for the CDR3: TGTGCCAGCAGTCCCAGAGGTGAGCAGTACTTC. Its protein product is CASSPRGEQYF.

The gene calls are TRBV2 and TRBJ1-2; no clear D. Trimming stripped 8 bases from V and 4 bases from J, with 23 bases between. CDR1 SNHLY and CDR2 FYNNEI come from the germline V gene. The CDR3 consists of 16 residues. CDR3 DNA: TGTGCCAGCGGATTCCGGACCAGGCCCCACGTCTATGGCTACACCTTC. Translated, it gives CASGFRTRPHVYGYTF. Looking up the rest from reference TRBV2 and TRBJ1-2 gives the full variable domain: EPEVTQTPSHQVTQMGQEVILRCVPISNHLYFYWYRQILGQKVEFLVSFYNNEISEKSEIFDDQFSVERPDGSNFTLKIRSTKLEDSAMYFCASGFRTRPHVYGYTFGSGTRLTVV.

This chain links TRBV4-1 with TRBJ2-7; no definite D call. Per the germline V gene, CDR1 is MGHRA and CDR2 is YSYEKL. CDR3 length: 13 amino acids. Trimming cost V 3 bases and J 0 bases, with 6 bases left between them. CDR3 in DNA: TGCGCCAGCAGCCAGCGGAGCTCCTACGAGCAGTACTTC. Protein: CASSQRSSYEQYF.

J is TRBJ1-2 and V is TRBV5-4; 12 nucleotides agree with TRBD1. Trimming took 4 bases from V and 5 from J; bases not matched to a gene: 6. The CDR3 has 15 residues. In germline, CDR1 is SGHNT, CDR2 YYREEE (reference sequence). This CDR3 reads CASSPGTGGGYGYTF. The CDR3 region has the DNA TGTGCCAGCAGCCCCGGGACAGGGGGCGGGTATGGCTACACCTTC.

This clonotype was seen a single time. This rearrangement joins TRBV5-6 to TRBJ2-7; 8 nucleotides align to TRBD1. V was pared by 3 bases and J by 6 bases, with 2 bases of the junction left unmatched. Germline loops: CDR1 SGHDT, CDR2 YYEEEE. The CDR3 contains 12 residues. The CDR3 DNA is TGTGCCAGCAGCTCTGGGACAGGCGAGCAGTACTTC. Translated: CASSSGTGEQYF.

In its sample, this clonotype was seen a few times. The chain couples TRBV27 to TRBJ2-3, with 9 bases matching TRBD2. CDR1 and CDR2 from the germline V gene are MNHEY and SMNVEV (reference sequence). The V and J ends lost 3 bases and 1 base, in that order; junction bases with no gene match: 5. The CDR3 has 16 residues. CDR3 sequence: CASSFRSSGGTDTQYF. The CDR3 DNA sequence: TGTGCCAGCAGTTTCCGGTCTAGCGGGGGCACAGATACGCAGTATTTT.

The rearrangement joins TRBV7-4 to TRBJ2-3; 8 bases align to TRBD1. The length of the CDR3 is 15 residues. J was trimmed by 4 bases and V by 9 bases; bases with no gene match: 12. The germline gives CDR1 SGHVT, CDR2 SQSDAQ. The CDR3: CASSPADRVADTQYF. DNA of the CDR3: TGTGCCAGTAGTCCAGCGGACAGGGTGGCAGATACGCAGTATTTT.

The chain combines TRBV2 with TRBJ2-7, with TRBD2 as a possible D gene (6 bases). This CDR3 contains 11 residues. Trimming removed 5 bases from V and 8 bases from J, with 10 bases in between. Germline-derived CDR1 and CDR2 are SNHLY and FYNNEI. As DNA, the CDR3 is TGTGCCAGCAGTTGGACTAATCAGCAGTACTTC. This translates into CASSWTNQQYF.

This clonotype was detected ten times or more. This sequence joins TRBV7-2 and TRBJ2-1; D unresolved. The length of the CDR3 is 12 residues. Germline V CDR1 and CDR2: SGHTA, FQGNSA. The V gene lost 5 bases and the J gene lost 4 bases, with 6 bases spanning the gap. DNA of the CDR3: TGTGCCAGCAGCCTACGATACAATGAGCAGTTCTTC. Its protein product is CASSLRYNEQFF. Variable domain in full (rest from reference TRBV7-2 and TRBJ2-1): GAGVSQSPSNKVTEKGKDVELRCDPISGHTALYWYRQSLGQGLEFLIYFQGNSAPDKSGLPSDRFSAERTGGSVSTLTIQRTQQEDSAVYLCASSLRYNEQFFGPGTRLTVL.

For the CDR3, the DNA is TGCAGCGTTGATGGGCAGAAGAGCTCCTACAATGAGCAGTTCTTC. Amino acids: CSVDGQKSSYNEQFF. This chain links TRBV29-1 with TRBJ2-1, with D uncertain. This CDR3 spans 15 amino acids. Trimming took 3 bases from V and 0 from J, leaving 12 bases between them. The germline gives CDR1 SQVTM, CDR2 ANQGSEA.

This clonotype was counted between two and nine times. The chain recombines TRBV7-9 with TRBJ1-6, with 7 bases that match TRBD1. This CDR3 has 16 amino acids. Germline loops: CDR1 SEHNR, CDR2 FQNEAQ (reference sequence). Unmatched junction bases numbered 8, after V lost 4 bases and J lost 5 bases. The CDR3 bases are TGTGCCAGCAGCTCTGGGGAACAGGGGAATAATTCACCCCTCCACTTT. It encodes CASSSGEQGNNSPLHF.

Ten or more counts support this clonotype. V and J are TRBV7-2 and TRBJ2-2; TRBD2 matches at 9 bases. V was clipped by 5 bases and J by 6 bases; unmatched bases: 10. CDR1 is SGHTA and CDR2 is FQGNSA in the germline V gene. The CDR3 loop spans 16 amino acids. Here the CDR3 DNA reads TGTGCCAGCAGCCCACCAATAGCGGGGGTGCCCGGGGAGCTGTTTTTT. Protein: CASSPPIAGVPGELFF.

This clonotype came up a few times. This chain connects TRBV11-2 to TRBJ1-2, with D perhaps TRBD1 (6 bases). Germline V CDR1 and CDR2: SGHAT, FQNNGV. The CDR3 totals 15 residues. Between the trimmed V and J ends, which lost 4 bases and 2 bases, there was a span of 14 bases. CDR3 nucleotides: TGTGCCAGCAGCTACAGACAGGCCAGCAACTATGGCTACACCTTC. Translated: CASSYRQASNYGYTF.

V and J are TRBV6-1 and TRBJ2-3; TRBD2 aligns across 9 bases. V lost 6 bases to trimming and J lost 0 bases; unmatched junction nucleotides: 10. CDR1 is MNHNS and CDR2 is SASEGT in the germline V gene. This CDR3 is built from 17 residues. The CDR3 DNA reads TGTGCCAGCAGCCTGGAAGGTAGCGGGGGTAGCACAGATACGCAGTATTTT. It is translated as CASSLEGSGGSTDTQYF.

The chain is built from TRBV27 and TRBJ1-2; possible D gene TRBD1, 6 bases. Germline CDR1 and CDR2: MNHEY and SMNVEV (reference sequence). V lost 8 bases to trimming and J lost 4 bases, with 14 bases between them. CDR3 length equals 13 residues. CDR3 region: CASRSGGGYGYTF. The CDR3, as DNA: TGTGCCAGCCGAAGCGGGGGCGGCTATGGCTACACCTTC.

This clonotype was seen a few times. The DNA for the CDR3 is TGTGCCAGCAGTTCCGGGACAGCACATGGCTACACCTTC. Protein: CASSSGTAHGYTF. The rearrangement links TRBV27 to TRBJ1-2, with TRBD1 identical over 7 bases. This CDR3 region has 13 residues. The V gene's germline CDR1 is MNHEY and CDR2 SMNVEV (reference sequence). Trimming removed 4 bases from V and 6 bases from J; junction bases left unmatched: 5.

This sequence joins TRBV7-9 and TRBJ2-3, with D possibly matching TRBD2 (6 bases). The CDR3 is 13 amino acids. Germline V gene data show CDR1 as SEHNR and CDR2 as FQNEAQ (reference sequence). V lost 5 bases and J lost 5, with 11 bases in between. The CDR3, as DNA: TGTGCCAGCAGCCCGGGGACTCAAGATACGCAGTATTTT. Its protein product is CASSPGTQDTQYF.

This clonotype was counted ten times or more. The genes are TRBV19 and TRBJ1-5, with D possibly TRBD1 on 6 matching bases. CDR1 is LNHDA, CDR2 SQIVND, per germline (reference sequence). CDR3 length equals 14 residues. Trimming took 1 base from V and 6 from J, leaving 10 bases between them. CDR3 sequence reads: CASSIVQGIQPQHF. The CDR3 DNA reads TGTGCCAGTAGTATAGTACAGGGCATTCAGCCCCAGCATTTT.

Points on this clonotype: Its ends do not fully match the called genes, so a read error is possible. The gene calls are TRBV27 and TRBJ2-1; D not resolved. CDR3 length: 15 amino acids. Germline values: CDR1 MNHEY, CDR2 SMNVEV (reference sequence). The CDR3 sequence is CASGFGPSSYNEQFF. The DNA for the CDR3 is TGTGCCAGCGGTTTCGGACCGAGCTCCTACAATGAGCAGTTCTTC.